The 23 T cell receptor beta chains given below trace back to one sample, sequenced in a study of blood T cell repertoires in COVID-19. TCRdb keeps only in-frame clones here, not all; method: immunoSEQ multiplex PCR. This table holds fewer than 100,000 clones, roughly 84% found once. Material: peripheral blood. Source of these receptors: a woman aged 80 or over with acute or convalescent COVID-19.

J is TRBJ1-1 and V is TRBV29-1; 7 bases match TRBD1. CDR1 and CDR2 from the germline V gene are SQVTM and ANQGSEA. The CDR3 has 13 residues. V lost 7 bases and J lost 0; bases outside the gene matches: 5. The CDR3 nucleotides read TGCAGCGCCGGGGGACAGCTGAACACTGAAGCTTTCTTT. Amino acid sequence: CSAGGQLNTEAFF. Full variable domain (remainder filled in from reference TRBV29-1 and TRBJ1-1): SAVISQKPSRDICQRGTSLTIQCQVDSQVTMMFWYRQQPGQSLTLIATANQGSEATYESGFVIDKFPISRPNLTFSTLTVSNMSPEDSSIYLCSAGGQLNTEAFFGQGTRLTVV.

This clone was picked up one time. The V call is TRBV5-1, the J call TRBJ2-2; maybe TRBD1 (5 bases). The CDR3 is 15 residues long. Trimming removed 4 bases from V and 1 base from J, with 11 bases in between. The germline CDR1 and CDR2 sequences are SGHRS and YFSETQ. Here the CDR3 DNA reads TGCGCCAGCAGCCGGACACAGGTGAACACCGGGGAGCTGTTTTTT. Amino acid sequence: CASSRTQVNTGELFF.

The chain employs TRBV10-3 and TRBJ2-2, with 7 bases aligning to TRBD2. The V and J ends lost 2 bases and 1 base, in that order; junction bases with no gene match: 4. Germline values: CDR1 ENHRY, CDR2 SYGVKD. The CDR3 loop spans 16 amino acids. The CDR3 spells CAISEGAGKNTGELFF. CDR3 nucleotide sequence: TGTGCCATCAGTGAGGGAGCGGGGAAGAACACCGGGGAGCTGTTTTTT.

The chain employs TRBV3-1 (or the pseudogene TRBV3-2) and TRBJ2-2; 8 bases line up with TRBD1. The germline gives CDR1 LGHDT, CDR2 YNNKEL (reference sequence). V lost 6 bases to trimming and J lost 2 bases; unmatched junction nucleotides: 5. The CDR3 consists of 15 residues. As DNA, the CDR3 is TGTGCCAGCAGAAAAACAGGGGGAAACACCGGGGAGCTGTTTTTT. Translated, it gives CASRKTGGNTGELFF.

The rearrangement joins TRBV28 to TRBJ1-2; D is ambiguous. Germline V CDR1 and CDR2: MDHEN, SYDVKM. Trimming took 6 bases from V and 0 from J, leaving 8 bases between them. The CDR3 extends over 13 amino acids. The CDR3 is CASSMNTNYGYTF. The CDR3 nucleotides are TGTGCCAGCAGCATGAACACTAACTATGGCTACACCTTC.

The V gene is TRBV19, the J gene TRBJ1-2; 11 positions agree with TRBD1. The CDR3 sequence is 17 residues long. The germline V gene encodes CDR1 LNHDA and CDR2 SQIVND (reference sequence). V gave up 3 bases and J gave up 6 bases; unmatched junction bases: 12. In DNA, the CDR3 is TGTGCCAGTAGTATCCTAACCGGGACAGGGGGTCTAGATGGCTACACCTTC. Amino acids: CASSILTGTGGLDGYTF. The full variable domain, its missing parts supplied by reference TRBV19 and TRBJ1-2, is DGGITQSPKYLFRKEGQNVTLSCEQNLNHDAMYWYRQDPGQGLRLIYYSQIVNDFQKGDIAEGYSVSREKKESFPLTVTSAQKNPTAFYLCASSILTGTGGLDGYTFGSGTRLTVV.

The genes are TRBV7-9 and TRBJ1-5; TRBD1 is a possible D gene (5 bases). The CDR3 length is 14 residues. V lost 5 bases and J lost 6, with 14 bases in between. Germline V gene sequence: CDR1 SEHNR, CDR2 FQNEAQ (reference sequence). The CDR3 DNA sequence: TGTGCCAGCAGCCGCACTGGGGCCGGTCAGCCCCAGCATTTT. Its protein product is CASSRTGAGQPQHF.

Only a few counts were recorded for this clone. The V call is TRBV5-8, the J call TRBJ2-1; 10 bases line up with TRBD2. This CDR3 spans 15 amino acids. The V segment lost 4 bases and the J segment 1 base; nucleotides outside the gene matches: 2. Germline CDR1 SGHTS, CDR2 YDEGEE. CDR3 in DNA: TGTGCCAGCAGCCTAGCGGGGGCTTCCTACAATGAGCAGTTCTTC. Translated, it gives CASSLAGASYNEQFF. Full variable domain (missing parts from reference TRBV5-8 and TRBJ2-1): EAGVTQSPTHLIKTRGQQATLRCSPISGHTSVYWYQQALGLGLQFLLWYDEGEERNRGNFPPRFSGRQFPNYSSELNVNALELEDSALYLCASSLAGASYNEQFFGPGTRLTVL.

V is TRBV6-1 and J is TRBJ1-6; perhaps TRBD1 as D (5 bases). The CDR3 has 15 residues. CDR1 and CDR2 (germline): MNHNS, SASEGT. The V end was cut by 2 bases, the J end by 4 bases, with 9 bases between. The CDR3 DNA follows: TGTGCCAGCAGTGAACAGGGAATGTATAATTCACCCCTCCACTTT. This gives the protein CASSEQGMYNSPLHF.

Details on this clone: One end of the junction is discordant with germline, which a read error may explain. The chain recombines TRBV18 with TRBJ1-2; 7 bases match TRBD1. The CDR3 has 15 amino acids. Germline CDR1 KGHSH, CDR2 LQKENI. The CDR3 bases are TGTGCCAGCTCATCACCGGTGGCAGGGGGAAATGGCTACACCTTC. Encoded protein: CASSSPVAGGNGYTF. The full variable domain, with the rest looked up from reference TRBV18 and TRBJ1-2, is NAGVMQNPRHLVRRRGQEARLRCSPMKGHSHVYWYRQLPEEGLKFMVYLQKENIIDESGMPKERFSAEFPKEGPSILRIQQVVRGDSAAYFCASSSPVAGGNGYTFGSGTRLTVV.

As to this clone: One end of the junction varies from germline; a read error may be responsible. The CDR3 here is CIVDRPGYGYTF. The CDR3 DNA is TGCATAGTGGATCGACCAGGCTATGGCTACACCTTC. The rearrangement joins TRBV5-4 to TRBJ1-2; D uncertain. Germline V gene sequence: CDR1 SGHNT, CDR2 YYREEE (reference sequence). There are 12 residues in the CDR3.

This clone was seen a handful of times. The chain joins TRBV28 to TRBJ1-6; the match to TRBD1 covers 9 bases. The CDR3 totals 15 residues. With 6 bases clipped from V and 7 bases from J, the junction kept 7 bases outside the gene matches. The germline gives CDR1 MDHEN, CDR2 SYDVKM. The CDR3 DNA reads TGTGCCAGCAGCCGACAGGGGGTAGGGAATTCACCCCTCCACTTT. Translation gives CASSRQGVGNSPLHF.

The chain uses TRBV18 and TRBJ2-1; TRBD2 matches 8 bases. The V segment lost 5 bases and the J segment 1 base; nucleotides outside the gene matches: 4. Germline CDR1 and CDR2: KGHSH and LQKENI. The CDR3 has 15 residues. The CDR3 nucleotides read TGTGCCAGCTCAGATAGCGGGATATCCTACAATGAGCAGTTCTTC. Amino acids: CASSDSGISYNEQFF.

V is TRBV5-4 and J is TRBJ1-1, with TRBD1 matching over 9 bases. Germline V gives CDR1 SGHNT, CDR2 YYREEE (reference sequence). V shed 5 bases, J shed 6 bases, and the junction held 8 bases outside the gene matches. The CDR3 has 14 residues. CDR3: CASSQNRGQAEAFF. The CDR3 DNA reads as TGTGCCAGCAGTCAAAACAGGGGGCAGGCTGAAGCTTTCTTT.

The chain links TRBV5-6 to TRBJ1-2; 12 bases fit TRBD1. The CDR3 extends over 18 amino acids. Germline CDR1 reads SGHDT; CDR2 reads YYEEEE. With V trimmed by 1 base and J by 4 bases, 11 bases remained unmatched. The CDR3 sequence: CASSLQGQGASFSYGYTF. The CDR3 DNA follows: TGTGCCAGCAGCTTGCAGGGACAGGGGGCGTCTTTTAGCTATGGCTACACCTTC.

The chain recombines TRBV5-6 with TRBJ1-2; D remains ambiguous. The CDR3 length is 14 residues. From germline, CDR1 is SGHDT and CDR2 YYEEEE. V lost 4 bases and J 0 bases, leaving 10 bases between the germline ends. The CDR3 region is CASSPGDSNYGYTF. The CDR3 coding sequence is TGTGCCAGCAGCCCCGGTGATTCTAACTATGGCTACACCTTC.

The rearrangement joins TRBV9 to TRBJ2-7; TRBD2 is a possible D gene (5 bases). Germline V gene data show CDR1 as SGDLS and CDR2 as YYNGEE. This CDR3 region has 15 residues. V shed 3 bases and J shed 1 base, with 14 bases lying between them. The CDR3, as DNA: TGTGCCAGCAGCGCGTCGCTGGACTTTTCCTACGAGCAGTACTTC. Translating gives CASSASLDFSYEQYF.

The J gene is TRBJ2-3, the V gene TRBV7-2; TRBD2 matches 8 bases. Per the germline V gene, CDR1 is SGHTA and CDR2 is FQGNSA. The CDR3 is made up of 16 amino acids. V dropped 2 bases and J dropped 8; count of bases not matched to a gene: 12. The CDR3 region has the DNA TGTGCCAGCAGCTTAATGGGAGGGGGACTAGGTTTTACGCAGTATTTT. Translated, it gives CASSLMGGGLGFTQYF.

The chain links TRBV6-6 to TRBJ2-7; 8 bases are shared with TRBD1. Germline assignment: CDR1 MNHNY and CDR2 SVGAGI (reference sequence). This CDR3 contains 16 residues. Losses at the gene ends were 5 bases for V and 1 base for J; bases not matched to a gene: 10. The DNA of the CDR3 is TGTGCCAGCAGTCAACCCGGACAGGGTCGGTCCTACGAGCAGTACTTC. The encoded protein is CASSQPGQGRSYEQYF.

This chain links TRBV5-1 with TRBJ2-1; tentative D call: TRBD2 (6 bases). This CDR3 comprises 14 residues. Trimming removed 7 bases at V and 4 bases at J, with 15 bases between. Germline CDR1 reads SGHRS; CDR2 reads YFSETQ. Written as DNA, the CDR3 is TGCGCCAGCTCGATAGCGGACCTTTACAATGAGCAGTTCTTC. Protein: CASSIADLYNEQFF.

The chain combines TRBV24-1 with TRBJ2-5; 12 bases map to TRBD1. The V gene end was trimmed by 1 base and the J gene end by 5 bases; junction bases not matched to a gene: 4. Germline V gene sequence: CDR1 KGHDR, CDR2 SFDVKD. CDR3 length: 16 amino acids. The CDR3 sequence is CATSDLGTGGRETQYF. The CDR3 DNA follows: TGTGCCACCAGTGATTTAGGGACAGGGGGCAGGGAGACCCAGTACTTC.

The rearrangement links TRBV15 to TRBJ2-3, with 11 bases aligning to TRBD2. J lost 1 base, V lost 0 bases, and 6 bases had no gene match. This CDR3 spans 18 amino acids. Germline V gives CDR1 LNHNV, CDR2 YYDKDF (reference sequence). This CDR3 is CATSRDQYSGRGTDTQYF. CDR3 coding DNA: TGTGCCACCAGCAGAGATCAATATAGCGGGAGGGGCACAGATACGCAGTATTTT.

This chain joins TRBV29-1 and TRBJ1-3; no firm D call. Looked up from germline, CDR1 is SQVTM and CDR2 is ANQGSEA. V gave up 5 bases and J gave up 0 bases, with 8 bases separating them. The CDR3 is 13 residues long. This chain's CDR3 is CSVQADSGNTIYF. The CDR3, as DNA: TGCAGCGTTCAGGCAGACTCTGGAAACACCATATATTTT.